Included here is one T cell receptor (beta chain) sequence, with context. Assay: immunoSEQ multiplex PCR; the TCRdb copy retains only in-frame clones and omits some. Of hundreds of thousands of clones in the sample, 89% are singletons; the top ten hold 1% to 1.5%. These data originate in a study of blood T cell repertoires in COVID-19. Turning to the study itself: From T cells, B-cell-depleted T cells, or PBMCs came the material, which was cDNA or gDNA.

The germline V gene has CDR1 SEHNR and CDR2 FQNEAQ (reference sequence). The CDR3 loop spans 12 amino acids. The ends were cut back, 2 bases at V and 7 bases at J, with 6 bases in the middle. Sample: peripheral blood. The origin of this receptor is a man aged 35 to 55 with acute or convalescent COVID-19. The chain links TRBV7-9 to TRBJ2-1, with unresolved D. The CDR3 coding sequence is TGTGCCAGCAGCTTAACGAGGAATGAGCAGTTCTTC. It encodes CASSLTRNEQFF.